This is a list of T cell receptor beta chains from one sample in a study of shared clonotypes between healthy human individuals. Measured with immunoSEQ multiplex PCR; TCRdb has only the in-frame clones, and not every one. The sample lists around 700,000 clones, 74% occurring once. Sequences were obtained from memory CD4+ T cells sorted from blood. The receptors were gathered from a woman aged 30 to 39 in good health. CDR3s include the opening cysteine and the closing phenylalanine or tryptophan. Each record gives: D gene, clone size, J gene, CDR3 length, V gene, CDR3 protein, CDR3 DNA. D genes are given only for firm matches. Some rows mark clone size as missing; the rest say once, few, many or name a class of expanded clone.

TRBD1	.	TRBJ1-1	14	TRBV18	CASSPQRDSTEAFF	TGTGCCAGCTCACCTCAGAGGGACAGCACTGAAGCTTTCTTT
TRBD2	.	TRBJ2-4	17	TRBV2	CASSGGLAGVAKNIQYF	TGTGCCAGCAGTGGGGGACTAGCGGGGGTAGCCAAAAACATTCAGTACTTC
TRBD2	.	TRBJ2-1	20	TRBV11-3	CASSLRSLGWREGSYNEQFF	TGTGCCAGCAGCTTAAGATCTCTAGGGTGGCGGGAGGGGTCCTACAATGAGCAGTTCTTC
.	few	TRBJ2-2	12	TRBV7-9	CASSLTTGELFF	TGTGCCAGCAGCTTAACTACCGGGGAGCTGTTTTTT
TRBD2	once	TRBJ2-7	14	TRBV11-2	CASSLGGGSYEQYF	TGTGCCAGCAGCTTAGGGGGGGGATCCTACGAGCAGTACTTC
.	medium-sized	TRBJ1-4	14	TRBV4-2	CASSHGRDAEKLFF	TGTGCCAGCAGCCACGGACGGGACGCTGAAAAACTGTTTTTT
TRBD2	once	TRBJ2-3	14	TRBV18	CASSRAGDSDTQYF	TGTGCCAGCTCTCGAGCGGGAGATTCAGATACGCAGTATTTT
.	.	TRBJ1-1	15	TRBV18	CASSQTTGTVERAFF	TGTGCCAGCTCCCAAACTACCGGGACCGTAGAGAGGGCTTTCTTT
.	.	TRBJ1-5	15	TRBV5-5	CASSFQGSSNQPQHF	TGTGCCAGCAGCTTTCAAGGCAGTAGCAATCAGCCCCAGCATTTT
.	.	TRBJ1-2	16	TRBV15	CATSRDLGGGDSGYTF	TGTGCCACCAGCAGAGATCTTGGGGGAGGTGATTCAGGCTACACCTTC
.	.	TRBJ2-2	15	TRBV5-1	CASSLGQDVTGELFF	TGCGCCAGCAGCTTGGGGCAGGATGTAACCGGGGAGCTGTTTTTT
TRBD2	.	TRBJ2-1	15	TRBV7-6	CASSTRTSGSNEQFF	TGTGCCAGCAGCACTCGGACTAGCGGGTCGAATGAGCAGTTCTTC
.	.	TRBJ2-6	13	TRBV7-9	CASTSAGANVLTF	TGTGCCAGCACCTCGGCTGGGGCCAACGTCCTGACTTTC
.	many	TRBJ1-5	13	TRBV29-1	CSVQLGGNQPQHF	TGCAGCGTTCAACTTGGGGGCAATCAGCCCCAGCATTTT
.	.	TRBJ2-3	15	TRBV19	CASSATGTVTDTQYF	TGTGCCAGTAGTGCAACCGGGACTGTCACAGATACGCAGTATTTT
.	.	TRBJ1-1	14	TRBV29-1	CSVGRRWGNTEAFF	TGCAGCGTTGGTCGTAGATGGGGGAACACTGAAGCTTTCTTT
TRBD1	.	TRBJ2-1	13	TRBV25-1	CAIRDRDVNEQFF	TGTGCCATCCGGGACAGGGACGTCAATGAGCAGTTCTTC
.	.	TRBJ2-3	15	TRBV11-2	CASSSKVSATDTQYF	TGTGCCAGCAGCTCCAAAGTTAGCGCCACAGATACGCAGTATTTT
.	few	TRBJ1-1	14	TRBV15	CATSRRGANTEAFF	TGTGCCACCAGCAGAAGGGGGGCGAACACTGAAGCTTTCTTT
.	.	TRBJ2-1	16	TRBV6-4	CASTTTGGRAGNEQFF	TGTGCCAGCACAACGACAGGAGGGAGGGCGGGAAATGAGCAGTTCTTC
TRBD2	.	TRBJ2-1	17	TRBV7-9	CASSLGGLAGPYNEQFF	TGTGCCAGCAGCTTGGGTGGACTAGCGGGACCTTACAATGAGCAGTTCTTC
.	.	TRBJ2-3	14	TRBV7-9	CASSRRGRTDTQYF	TGTGCCAGCAGCCGCCGCGGCCGCACAGATACGCAGTATTTT
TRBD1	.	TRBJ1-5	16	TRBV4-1	CASSPGLTGRNQPQHF	TGCGCCAGCAGCCCTGGTTTGACAGGGAGAAATCAGCCCCAGCATTTT
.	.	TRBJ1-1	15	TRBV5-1	CASMGGDGENTEAFF	TGCGCCAGCATGGGCGGGGACGGCGAGAACACTGAAGCTTTCTTT
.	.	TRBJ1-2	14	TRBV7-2	CASSFSHSTGGYTF	TGTGCCAGCAGCTTTAGTCACAGCACGGGTGGCTACACCTTC
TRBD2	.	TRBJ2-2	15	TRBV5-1	CASSLGTSGTGELFF	TGCGCCAGCAGCTTGGGGACTAGCGGGACCGGGGAGCTGTTTTTT
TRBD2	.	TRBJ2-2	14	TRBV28	CASRGTSNTGELFF	TGTGCCAGCAGGGGGACTAGCAACACCGGGGAGCTGTTTTTT
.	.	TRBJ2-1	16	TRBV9	CASSVSASRSYNEQFF	TGTGCCAGCAGCGTAAGCGCTAGCCGTTCCTACAATGAGCAGTTCTTC
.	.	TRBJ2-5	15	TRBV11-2	CASSSAGRVGETQYF	TGTGCCAGCAGCTCCGCGGGCAGGGTAGGGGAGACCCAGTACTTC
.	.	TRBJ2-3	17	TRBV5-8	CASSPRLGELSTDTQYF	TGTGCCAGCAGCCCGAGACTAGGTGAACTGAGCACAGATACGCAGTATTTT
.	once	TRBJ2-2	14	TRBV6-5	CATERGTNTGELFF	TGTGCCACCGAGAGGGGTACGAACACCGGGGAGCTGTTTTTT
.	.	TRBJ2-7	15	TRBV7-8	CASTEVPVLPHEQYF	TGTGCCAGCACCGAAGTCCCGGTCCTGCCTCACGAGCAGTACTTC
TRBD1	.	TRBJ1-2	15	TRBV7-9	CASSPARGQGTGYTF	TGTGCCAGCAGCCCAGCCCGGGGACAGGGGACTGGCTACACCTTC
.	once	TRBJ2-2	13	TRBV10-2	CASSELGGGELFF	TGCGCCAGCAGTGAGTTAGGTGGCGGGGAGCTGTTTTTT
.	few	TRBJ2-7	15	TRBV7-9	CASSGLAGLTYEQYF	TGTGCCAGCAGCGGGTTGGCGGGTTTGACCTACGAGCAGTACTTC
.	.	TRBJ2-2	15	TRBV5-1	CASSSGTEGVGELFF	TGCGCCAGCAGCTCCGGGACGGAGGGCGTCGGGGAGCTGTTTTTT
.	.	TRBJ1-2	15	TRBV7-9	CASSFTHGTLYGYTF	TGTGCCAGCAGCTTCACTCACGGGACACTCTATGGCTACACCTTC
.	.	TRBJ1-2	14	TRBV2	CASSETQANYGYTF	TGTGCCAGCAGTGAGACGCAAGCTAACTATGGCTACACCTTC
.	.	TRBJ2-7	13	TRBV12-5	CASGLPGLYEQYF	TGTGCTAGTGGTCTACCGGGACTTTACGAGCAGTACTTC
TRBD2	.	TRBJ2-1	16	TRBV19	CASSIVFREGRNEQFF	TGTGCCAGTAGTATAGTCTTCCGGGAGGGCCGCAATGAGCAGTTCTTC
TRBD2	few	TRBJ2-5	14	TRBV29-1	CSVRTSGLQETQYF	TGCAGCGTTCGGACTAGCGGTTTACAAGAGACCCAGTACTTC
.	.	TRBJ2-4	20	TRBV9	CASSDHPGQGGRLAKNIQYF	TGTGCCAGCAGCGACCACCCCGGACAGGGAGGGCGTCTAGCCAAAAACATTCAGTACTTC
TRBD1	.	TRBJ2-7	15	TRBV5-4	CASSTPGTGGYEQYF	TGTGCCAGCAGCACTCCCGGGACAGGGGGCTACGAGCAGTACTTC
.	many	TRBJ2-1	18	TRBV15	CATSRDDDSRSAYNEQFF	TGTGCCACCAGCAGAGACGACGACAGTCGATCCGCTTACAATGAGCAGTTCTTC
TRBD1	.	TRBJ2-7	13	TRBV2	CASRRQGPYEQYF	TGTGCCAGCAGGCGACAGGGACCCTACGAGCAGTACTTC
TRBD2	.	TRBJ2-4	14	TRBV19	CASNSGDSKNIQYF	TGTGCCAGTAATAGCGGGGACTCCAAAAACATTCAGTACTTC
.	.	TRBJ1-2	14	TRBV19	CASSIVGSTYGYTF	TGTGCCAGTAGTATAGTAGGGAGTACCTATGGCTACACCTTC
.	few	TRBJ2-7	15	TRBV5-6	CASSLKDTRWGEQYF	TGTGCCAGCAGCTTGAAGGACACCCGTTGGGGCGAGCAGTACTTC
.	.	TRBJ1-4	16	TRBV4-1	CASSQGGGRKGEKLFF	TGCGCCAGCAGCCAAGGGGGCGGGAGGAAGGGTGAAAAACTGTTTTTT
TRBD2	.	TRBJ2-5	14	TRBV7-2	CASSLSGTRETQYF	TGTGCCAGCAGCTTGTCCGGGACTAGGGAGACCCAGTACTTC
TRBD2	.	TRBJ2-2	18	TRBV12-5	CASGLGLAGEPGTGELFF	TGTGCTAGTGGTCTGGGACTAGCGGGAGAGCCGGGCACCGGGGAGCTGTTTTTT
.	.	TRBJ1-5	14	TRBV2	CASSEESIHQPQHF	TGTGCCAGCAGTGAAGAGTCTATACATCAGCCCCAGCATTTT
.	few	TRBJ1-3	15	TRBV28	CASSHTVGSGNTIYF	TGTGCCAGCAGTCACACGGTCGGTTCTGGAAACACCATATATTTT